One sample yielded the 5 T cell receptor beta chains listed below, sequenced in a study of identical twins. TCRdb re-analysed the 5' RACE reads in MiXCR, keeping a single row per CDR3 protein. The sample has approximately 680,000 distinct CDR3 sequences; roughly 7.2% are singletons. This sample was also put to use in a study of yellow fever vaccine responses in identical twins.

The sequenced sample was PBMCs. The receptors shown here come from a woman under 30 in good health.

This clonotype was observed at least ten times. This chain joins TRBV12-3 or TRBV12-4 and TRBJ1-6, with no clear D. This CDR3 region has 14 residues. Trimming pared 2 bases from V and 8 bases from J, leaving 10 bases between. The CDR3 DNA reads as TGTGCCAGCAGTTTAAGAGGGCCCCATTCACCCCTCCACTTT. This gives the protein CASSLRGPHSPLHF.

This clonotype has ten or more counts. The V gene is TRBV12-3 or TRBV12-4, the J gene TRBJ1-1, with D hard to call. The CDR3 loop spans 14 amino acids. Trimming stripped 0 bases from V and 0 bases from J, with 5 bases between. CDR3 in amino acids: CASSLAAVNTEAFF. DNA of the CDR3: TGTGCCAGCAGTTTAGCAGCCGTGAACACTGAAGCTTTCTTT.

This clonotype came up many times. The V gene is TRBV20-1, the J gene TRBJ1-6; weak D call: TRBD1 (5 bases). The germline gives CDR1 DFQATT, CDR2 SNEGSKA (reference sequence). With 3 bases removed from V and 5 bases from J, the gap between germline ends came to 11 bases. The CDR3 totals 14 residues. The CDR3 coding sequence is TGCAGTGCTAGGGACATGCGGGATAATTCACCCCTCCACTTT. Translating it yields CSARDMRDNSPLHF.

The genes are TRBV28 and TRBJ2-7; TRBD2 might be the D (6 bases). CDR1 is MDHEN, CDR2 SYDVKM, per germline. Trimming pared 4 bases from V and 1 base from J, leaving 14 bases between. The CDR3 loop spans 15 amino acids. CDR3: CASSWGTGVSYEQYF. CDR3 sequence (DNA): TGTGCCAGCAGTTGGGGGACTGGGGTGTCCTACGAGCAGTACTTC.

This chain uses TRBV9 with TRBJ2-1; the D is unclear. Trimming pared 6 bases from V and 0 bases from J, leaving 10 bases between. The CDR3 is 14 amino acids. Germline V gene sequence: CDR1 SGDLS, CDR2 YYNGEE. The CDR3, as DNA: TGTGCCAGCACGAGCCTAAGCTCCTACAATGAGCAGTTCTTC. Protein sequence: CASTSLSSYNEQFF.